The clone carrying this TCR beta chain was detected only a few times. Its antigen remains unidentified. Use of 60 Vbeta and 13 Jbeta primers characterized the PCR. Measured with immunoSEQ multiplex PCR; TCRdb has only the in-frame clones, and not every one. The sample carries fewer than 200,000 clones, about 80% recorded once. These data are taken from a study of cytomegalovirus exposure and HLA in healthy donors. Broader study findings: Follow-up analysis later connected one missense variant in DCLRE1C with trimming of TCR beta V- and J-genes.

Trimming left V 4 bases short and J 0 bases short, with 13 bases between. The CDR3 consists of 16 residues. Per germline, CDR1 SEHNR and CDR2 FQNEAQ (reference sequence). The sequenced material came from PBMCs. The V and J genes are TRBV7-9 and TRBJ2-4; TRBD2 might be the D (5 bases). The receptor comes from a woman in her thirties in good health and CMV-seronegative. CDR3 region: CASSSSGIGAKNIQYF. The CDR3 nucleotides read TGTGCCAGCAGCTCCTCCGGGATAGGAGCCAAAAACATTCAGTACTTC.